A selection of T cell receptor beta chains follows, all from one sample in a study of T-cell memory formation after mild COVID-19. TCRdb passed the 5' RACE reads through MiXCR, listing each CDR3 protein once. The sample includes roughly 500,000 distinct CDR3 sequences, 20% seen only once; the top ten take under 15%. Sequenced input: PBMCs or a T cell subset sorted from them (not recorded which). The receptors come from an adult woman who had mild COVID-19 (a few samples of this study predate the infection). Cell type and time point are not known. The CDR3 runs from the conserved cysteine through the conserved F or W. The D gene is left open where the match is weak. Rows may omit the clone size; those that give it use once, few, many or a size class.

.,TRBD2,TRBJ2-5,TRBV20-1,CSARDLRLAEYF,TGCAGTGCTAGAGACCTGAGACTAGCGGAGTACTTC
.,.,TRBJ2-7,TRBV29-1,CSVEGQNHYEQYF,TGCAGCGTTGAAGGACAGAACCACTACGAGCAGTACTTC
few,.,TRBJ2-1,TRBV2,CASSESGSYNEQFF,TGTGCCAGCAGTGAATCCGGGTCCTACAATGAGCAGTTCTTC
many,.,TRBJ2-7,TRBV3-1,CASNIKGGEQYF,TGTGCCAGCAATATTAAGGGTGGCGAGCAGTACTTC
.,TRBD2,TRBJ2-3,TRBV7-2,CASSLIGGSGRADTQYF,TGTGCCAGCAGCTTAATTGGAGGTAGCGGGAGGGCAGATACGCAGTATTTT
.,TRBD1,TRBJ1-1,TRBV6-5,CASSYGGLKGAQTEAFF,TGTGCCAGCAGTTACGGGGGGTTAAAGGGGGCGCAGACTGAAGCTTTCTTT
few,.,TRBJ2-1,TRBV7-9,CASSPEGDRYNEQFF,TGTGCCAGCAGCCCGGAGGGGGACAGATACAATGAGCAGTTCTTC
few,TRBD2,TRBJ2-1,TRBV10-3,CAISESKLWTSGAYNEQFF,TGTGCCATCAGTGAGTCTAAGTTGTGGACTAGCGGGGCATACAATGAGCAGTTCTTC
.,.,TRBJ2-7,TRBV6-2/TRBV6-3,CASSHDNPYEQYF,TGTGCCAGCAGTCATGACAACCCCTACGAGCAGTACTTC
.,.,TRBJ1-2,TRBV7-3,CASSLGAVGYTF,TGTGCCAGCAGCTTGGGGGCTGTTGGCTACACCTTC
few,TRBD1,TRBJ2-7,TRBV4-1,CASSQDQGAWTYEQYF,TGCGCCAGCAGCCAAGATCAGGGGGCTTGGACCTACGAGCAGTACTTC
.,TRBD1,TRBJ1-4,TRBV20-1,CSARGQAGTENEKLFF,TGCAGTGCTAGAGGACAGGCGGGGACAGAGAATGAAAAACTGTTTTTT
once,TRBD2,TRBJ2-2,TRBV5-1,CASSSGLAGGPNTGELFF,TGCGCCAGCAGCTCGGGGCTAGCGGGGGGGCCGAACACCGGGGAGCTGTTTTTT
few,.,TRBJ2-7,TRBV7-2,CASSYRQNEQYF,TGTGCCAGCAGCTACCGACAGAACGAGCAGTACTTC
.,.,TRBJ1-1,TRBV29-1,CSVRGTDLKAFF,TGCAGCGTTCGGGGAACCGATTTAAAAGCTTTCTTT
few,.,TRBJ1-1,TRBV20-1,CSARERGTNTEAFF,TGCAGTGCTAGAGAGAGGGGGACAAACACTGAAGCTTTCTTT
few,TRBD1,TRBJ2-3,TRBV6-5,CASSWDRASTDTQYF,TGTGCCAGCAGTTGGGACAGGGCCAGCACAGATACGCAGTATTTT
few,.,TRBJ1-2,TRBV11-2,CASSLEDWNYGYTF,TGTGCCAGCAGCTTAGAGGACTGGAACTATGGCTACACCTTC
once,.,TRBJ2-1,TRBV10-3,CAIGRVYNEQFF,TGTGCCATCGGAAGGGTCTACAATGAGCAGTTCTTC
few,.,TRBJ2-3,TRBV12-3/TRBV12-4,CASSPQGATPTDTQYF,TGTGCCAGCAGTCCTCAAGGGGCGACCCCCACAGATACGCAGTATTTT
few,TRBD1,TRBJ2-1,TRBV5-1,CASSFDRGQYNEQFF,TGCGCCAGCAGCTTTGACAGGGGGCAGTACAATGAGCAGTTCTTC
.,.,TRBJ1-1,TRBV30,CAWSTGSITEAFF,TGTGCCTGGAGTACAGGCTCTATCACTGAAGCTTTCTTT
few,.,TRBJ1-2,TRBV7-9,CASSPGVGYGYTF,TGTGCCAGCAGCCCCGGGGTAGGCTATGGCTACACCTTC
.,.,TRBJ2-2,TRBV4-3,CASSQEREIGELFF,TGCGCCAGCAGCCAAGAACGGGAAATCGGGGAGCTGTTTTTT
.,TRBD2,TRBJ2-1,TRBV18,CASSPQASGLSGEQFF,TGTGCCAGCTCACCACAGGCTAGCGGCCTGTCGGGGGAGCAGTTCTTC
few,.,TRBJ2-1,TRBV4-2,CASSPEPDTHPYEQFF,TGTGCCAGCAGCCCCGAGCCGGACACCCATCCCTATGAGCAGTTCTTC
.,.,TRBJ2-7,TRBV9,CASSVDPGSYEQYF,TGTGCCAGCAGCGTAGATCCAGGCTCCTACGAGCAGTACTTC
.,.,TRBJ2-2,TRBV5-1,CASSLFENTGELFF,TGCGCCAGCAGCTTGTTCGAGAACACCGGGGAGCTGTTTTTT
.,.,TRBJ1-1,TRBV10-3,CAITGAVNTEAFF,TGTGCCATCACAGGAGCCGTGAACACTGAAGCTTTCTTT
.,.,TRBJ2-1,TRBV6-5,CASSTLGGHNEQFF,TGTGCCAGCTCAACGTTAGGTGGGCACAATGAGCAGTTCTTC
few,.,TRBJ2-5,TRBV10-3,CAISSGLETQYF,TGTGCCATCAGTTCGGGACTCGAGACCCAGTACTTC
few,.,TRBJ2-3,TRBV6-5,CASSYTGLPGPTDTQYF,TGTGCCAGCAGTTACACGGGACTCCCGGGTCCCACAGATACGCAGTATTTT
many,.,TRBJ2-5,TRBV3-1,CASSQDCLEYRPGQETQYF,TGTGCCAGCAGCCAAGATTGCCTCGAATATAGACCCGGACAAGAGACCCAGTACTTC
few,.,TRBJ2-7,TRBV6-1,CASTGKGRKGIYEQYF,TGTGCCAGCACCGGCAAGGGGCGGAAAGGGATCTACGAGCAGTACTTC
few,.,TRBJ2-3,TRBV3-1,CASSQEGIPDTQYF,TGTGCCAGCAGCCAAGAGGGTATTCCAGATACGCAGTATTTT